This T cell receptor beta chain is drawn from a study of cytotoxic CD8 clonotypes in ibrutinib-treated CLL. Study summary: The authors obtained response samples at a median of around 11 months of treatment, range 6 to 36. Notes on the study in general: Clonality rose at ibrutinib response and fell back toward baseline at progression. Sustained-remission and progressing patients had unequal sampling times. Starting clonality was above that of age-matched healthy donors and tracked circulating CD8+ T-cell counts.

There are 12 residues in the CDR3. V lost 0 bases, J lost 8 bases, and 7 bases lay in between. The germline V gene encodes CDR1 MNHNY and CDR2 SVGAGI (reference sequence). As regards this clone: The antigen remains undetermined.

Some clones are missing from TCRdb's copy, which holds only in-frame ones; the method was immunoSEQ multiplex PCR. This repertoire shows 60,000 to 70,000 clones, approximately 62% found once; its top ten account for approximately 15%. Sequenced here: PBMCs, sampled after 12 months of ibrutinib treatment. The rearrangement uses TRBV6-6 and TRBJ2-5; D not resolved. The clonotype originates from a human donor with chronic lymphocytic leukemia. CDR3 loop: CASSYSDATQYF. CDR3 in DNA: TGTGCCAGCAGTTACTCCGATGCTACCCAGTACTTC.